The sequence of this T cell receptor beta chain was determined in a study of regulatory T cells in long-lasting Graves disease. Looking at the study overall: Over 5 years of antithyroid drugs with positive TSH receptor antibodies was taken to mean persistent Graves' disease. General study results and limits: There was favoring of TRBV28, TRBJ1-2 and TRBJ2-5 in persistent disease.

Comments on this clonotype: Its target is not known.

The CDR3 length is 12 residues. Germline CDR1 and CDR2: SEHNR and FQNEAQ (reference sequence). Trimming took off 3 bases at V and 6 bases at J, with 8 bases between the two ends. With iRepertoire HTBI primers and Arm-PCR of CDR3 regions, TCR beta libraries were built. TCRdb fed the multiplex PCR reads into MiXCR, producing one record per CDR3 protein. The sample lists hundreds of thousands of distinct CDR3 sequences, around 19% occurring once. Specified time point: persistent/refractory GD, antithyroid drugs over 5 years with positive TRAb. PBMC RNA served as the TCR library source. The source of this sequence is a female donor with Graves disease. The chain carries TRBV7-9 and TRBJ1-1; D may be TRBD1 (5 bases). The sequencing here drew on peripheral blood mononuclear cells (PBMCs), taken when the disease was refractory, from a patient treated with antithyroid drugs. In DNA form, the CDR3 reads TGTGCCAGCAGCTTGGGACTCGCTGAAGCTTTCTTT. Translating gives CASSLGLAEAFF.